This T cell receptor (beta chain) stems from a study of post-analysis software for immune sequencing data. Broader study findings: A few TRBV segments occurring more often in patients than controls included TRBV5-6, TRBV5-1 and TRBV20-1.

cDNA libraries for TCR beta contained unique molecular identifiers. Each CDR3 protein gets one entry after TCRdb re-called the PCR reads with MiXCR. The sample contains roughly 870,000 distinct CDR3 sequences, approximately 50% of which appear only once. Germline values: CDR1 SGHRS, CDR2 YFSETQ. Trimming left V 4 bases short and J 5 bases short, with 7 bases between. The CDR3 is 11 amino acids. Comments on this clonotype: No antigen is known for it.

The sequence was obtained from a girl aged 5-17 years with multiple sclerosis. This chain links TRBV5-1 with TRBJ2-7, with D uncertain. Sample: blood. The CDR3 spells CASSITDEQYF. The CDR3 DNA is TGCGCCAGCAGCATAACGGACGAGCAGTACTTC.